This entry features one T cell receptor beta chain sequence. No cognate antigen has been identified for it. Per-base quality was not reported, and no clone a single base away is much larger than it. The CDR3 starts with the cysteine, ends with the phenylalanine, and has 18 residues. Kept here is only the CDR3 DNA, which spans 54 bases and is read in frame from base 1. The germline V end is reduced by 1 base and the J end by 0 bases; junction bases left unmatched: 9. The germline V gene (reference sequence) provides CDR1 GTSNPN and CDR2 SVGIG. Receptor amplification or capture employed the immunoSEQ multiplex PCR assay. In its TCRdb copy, this immuneACCESS table keeps in-frame sequences only and misses some clones. Where compared with another copy, unresolved V genes explain less than half of these, and the others have no known cause. This sample lists 58,000 or so clones; around nine tenths were detected once. The ten largest account for roughly 0.47% of the sample.

These data come from a study of T cell changes during pregnancy in multiple sclerosis (dated by TCRdb to between 2019 and 2020). Describing the broader study: The study examined how the T cell repertoire changed over the course of pregnancy in women with multiple sclerosis.

This specimen was CD4+ T cells from peripheral blood mononuclear cells, taken in the third trimester of pregnancy. The TCR sequence derives from a female donor with multiple sclerosis, enrolled in a pregnancy study. The V and J genes are TRBV30 and TRBJ1-6, with TRBD1 matching 7 junction bases. For the CDR3, the sequence is CAWSAQRTGYSYNSPLHF. The nucleotide sequence is TGTGCCTGGAGTGCCCAACGGACAGGATACTCCTATAATTCACCCCTCCACTTT.